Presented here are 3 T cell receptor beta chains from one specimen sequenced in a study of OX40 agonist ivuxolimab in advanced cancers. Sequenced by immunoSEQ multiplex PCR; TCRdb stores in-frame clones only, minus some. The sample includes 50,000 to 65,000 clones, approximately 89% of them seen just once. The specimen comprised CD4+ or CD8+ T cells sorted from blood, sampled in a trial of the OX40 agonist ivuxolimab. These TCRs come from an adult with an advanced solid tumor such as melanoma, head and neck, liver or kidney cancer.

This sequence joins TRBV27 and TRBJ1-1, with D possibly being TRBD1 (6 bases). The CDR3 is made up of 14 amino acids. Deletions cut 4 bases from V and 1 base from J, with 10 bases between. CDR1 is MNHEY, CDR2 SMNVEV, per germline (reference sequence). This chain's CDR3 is CASSSGGRNTEAFF. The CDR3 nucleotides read TGTGCCAGCAGTTCGGGGGGCCGGAACACTGAAGCTTTCTTT.

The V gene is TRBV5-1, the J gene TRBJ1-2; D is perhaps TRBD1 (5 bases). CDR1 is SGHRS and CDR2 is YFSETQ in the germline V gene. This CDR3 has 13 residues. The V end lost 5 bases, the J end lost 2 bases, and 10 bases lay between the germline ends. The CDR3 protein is CASRMDTNYGYTF. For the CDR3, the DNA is TGCGCCAGCAGGATGGACACAAACTATGGCTACACCTTC.

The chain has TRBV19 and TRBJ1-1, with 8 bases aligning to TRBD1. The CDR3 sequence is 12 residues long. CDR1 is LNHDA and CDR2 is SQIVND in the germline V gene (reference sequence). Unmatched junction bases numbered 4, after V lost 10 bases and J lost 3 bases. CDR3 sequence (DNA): TGTGCCACCATACAGGGGGACACTGAAGCTTTCTTT. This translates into CATIQGDTEAFF.